This T cell receptor (beta chain) was captured in a study of T cell responses to AZD1222 COVID-19 vaccine. Study background: Timing groups of about 4 and about 12 weeks for second doses were pooled.

Comments on this clone: Its antigen is still unknown.

Points from the study as a whole: Among spike-specific TCRs, nearly half reportedly target unmutated variant regions. White British donors predominated, females outnumbered males, and clonal diversity was possibly underestimated.

This CDR3 region has 14 residues. Germline V lookup: CDR1 SNHLY, CDR2 FYNNEI. The junction had 5 bases not matched to a gene; V was cut back by 7 bases and J by 2 bases. The method was immunoSEQ multiplex PCR; TCRdb's version includes in-frame clones alone and lacks a portion of them. The table has about 150,000 clones, 88% seen once. This sequence joins TRBV2 and TRBJ1-1, with 9 positions matching TRBD1. This receptor was taken from an adult in good health. Sequencing used peripheral blood, obtained on day 0 of AZD1222 vaccination. The CDR3, as DNA: TGTGCCAGCACCTGGGGACAGGGAAACACTGAAGCTTTCTTT. Translation: CASTWGQGNTEAFF.